The 5 T cell receptor beta chains reported below all come from one sample, sequenced in a study of vaccination effects on CD4 cells after COVID-19. Antigen-specific CD4+ T cells were expanded (with viral peptide pools) by the ViraFEST assay ahead of sequencing. Cells that had been cultured for approximately eleven days were the source of isolated CD4+ T cells. Vaccine recipients, nucleocapsid antibody negative, had no prior SARS-CoV-2 infection. Clones were read by immunoSEQ multiplex PCR, and TCRdb kept only the in-frame ones, dropping some. The table shows about 41,000 clones, with 77% occurring only once. Their antigen targets remain unknown. The sample in question was CD4+ T cells from PBMCs cultured with HCoV-NL63 spike peptides, obtained before COVID-19 vaccination. The origin of the receptors is a human donor who received a COVID-19 vaccine.

The chain employs TRBV7-9 and TRBJ1-2; 7 nucleotides align to TRBD1. Trimming removed 2 bases from V and 8 bases from J; junction bases left unmatched: 8. Germline loops: CDR1 SEHNR, CDR2 FQNEAQ (reference sequence). The CDR3 consists of 14 residues. The CDR3 coding sequence is TGTGCCAGCAGCTTACTTCAGGGGGTCTACGGCTACACCTTC. Translating it yields CASSLLQGVYGYTF.

The chain combines TRBV19 with TRBJ2-1; 9 nucleotides line up with TRBD1. Trimming at V came to 5 bases and at J to 7 bases, leaving 6 bases not matched to a gene. The CDR3 length is 14 residues. Germline V gene lookup returns CDR1 LNHDA and CDR2 SQIVND (reference sequence). The CDR3 DNA reads as TGTGCCAGTAGTCAGGGACAGGGAAGGAATGAGCAGTTCTTC. Amino acids: CASSQGQGRNEQFF.

The J gene is TRBJ2-2, the V gene TRBV18; 7 bases agree with TRBD2. This CDR3 is built from 15 residues. V shed 4 bases and J 0 bases; nucleotides not matched to a gene: 2. CDR1 and CDR2 (germline): KGHSH, LQKENI. The DNA for the CDR3 is TGTGCCAGCTCACGCGGGGGAGCGAACACCGGGGAGCTGTTTTTT. It specifies CASSRGGANTGELFF.

The V call is TRBV7-8, the J call TRBJ2-1; no definite D call. There are 15 residues in the CDR3. Trimming stripped 2 bases from V and 1 base from J, with 9 bases between. CDR1 and CDR2 (germline): SGHVS, FQNEAQ. DNA of the CDR3: TGTGCCAGCAGCTTACAACTGGAATCCTACAATGAGCAGTTCTTC. It translates to CASSLQLESYNEQFF.

In this sample, this clone turned up a few times. The chain is built from TRBV7-2 and TRBJ1-1, with D unclear. V lost 3 bases, J lost 3 bases, and 5 bases lay in between. This CDR3 is 12 amino acids long. CDR1 is SGHTA and CDR2 is FQGNSA in the germline V gene. Here the CDR3 reads CASSLRYTEAFF. CDR3 coding DNA: TGTGCCAGCAGCTTGAGGTACACTGAAGCTTTCTTT. The entire variable domain, with the rest obtained from reference TRBV7-2 and TRBJ1-1, is as follows: GAGVSQSPSNKVTEKGKDVELRCDPISGHTALYWYRQSLGQGLEFLIYFQGNSAPDKSGLPSDRFSAERTGGSVSTLTIQRTQQEDSAVYLCASSLRYTEAFFGQGTRLTVV.